This T cell receptor (beta chain) was captured by sequencing in a study of glioma-infiltrating T cells after dendritic cell vaccination. Study-wide context: Between about 2003 and 2012, patients got autologous tumor lysate-pulsed dendritic cell vaccines. Dendritic cell vaccine was injected intradermally three times, biweekly.

Amplification used 60 V beta primers and 13 J beta primers. Measured with immunoSEQ multiplex PCR; TCRdb has only the in-frame clones, and not every one. Seen here are about 92,000 clones, 85% to 90% observed once, and the top ten hold around 16%. None of the glioblastoma patients had an isocitrate dehydrogenase mutation. The CDR3 sequence is 15 residues long. The J segment lost 3 bases and the V segment lost 4 bases, leaving 8 bases of the junction unmatched. CDR1 is SGHAT and CDR2 is FQNNGV in the germline V gene. This TCR was recovered from a human donor with glioblastoma. Sequencing used blood, obtained before dendritic cell vaccination. The V call is TRBV11-2, the J call TRBJ1-2, with 7 bases that match TRBD1. CDR3 loop: CASSSPSGGHYGYTF. DNA for the CDR3: TGTGCCAGCAGCTCTCCCTCAGGGGGGCACTATGGCTACACCTTC.